The 27 T cell receptor beta chains below come from one sample, sequenced in a study of T cell changes during pregnancy in multiple sclerosis. Assay: immunoSEQ multiplex PCR; the TCRdb copy retains only in-frame clones and omits some. The table includes more than 50,000 clones, under 95% detected once. This material consisted of CD4+ T cells from peripheral blood mononuclear cells, taken after pregnancy. These receptors came from a female donor in good health, enrolled as a control in a pregnancy study.

This clone was counted a few times. V and J are TRBV4-3 and TRBJ1-1, with D tentatively TRBD1 (5 bases). CDR3 length equals 15 residues. Per the germline V gene, CDR1 is LGHNA and CDR2 is YSLEER. Between the trimmed V and J ends, which lost 0 bases and 6 bases, there was a span of 14 bases. The CDR3 region is CASSQESRGAAEAFF. In DNA form, the CDR3 reads TGCGCCAGCAGCCAAGAGAGTAGGGGCGCTGCTGAAGCTTTCTTT.

This chain connects TRBV28 to TRBJ1-2; D perhaps matches TRBD1 (6 bases). The CDR3 consists of 13 residues. Trimming stripped 8 bases from V and 7 bases from J, with 17 bases between. Germline-derived CDR1 and CDR2 are MDHEN and SYDVKM. CDR3 region: CASGDRGASGYTF. DNA of the CDR3: TGTGCCAGCGGGGACCGGGGGGCATCTGGCTACACCTTC.

The chain links TRBV11-1 to TRBJ2-1; D is undetermined. The V gene lost 2 bases and the J gene lost 5 bases, with 7 bases spanning the gap. CDR3 length equals 13 residues. CDR1 and CDR2 (germline): SGHAT, FQDESV (reference sequence). The CDR3 region has the DNA TGTGCCAGCAGCTTATCATCTAACAATGAGCAGTTCTTC. Translation: CASSLSSNNEQFF.

The chain has TRBV7-9 and TRBJ1-1; a weak D match, TRBD1 (5 bases). The CDR3 length is 13 residues. Germline V gene lookup returns CDR1 SEHNR and CDR2 FQNEAQ (reference sequence). V shed 2 bases and J shed 4 bases, with 8 bases lying between them. Here the CDR3 reads CASSLQGSTEAFF. The CDR3 DNA sequence: TGTGCCAGCAGCTTACAGGGATCCACTGAAGCTTTCTTT.

This rearrangement joins TRBV15 to TRBJ2-3, with TRBD1 identical over 9 bases. CDR3 length: 16 residues. Germline V gene lookup returns CDR1 LNHNV and CDR2 YYDKDF (reference sequence). V gave up 0 bases and J gave up 2 bases; unmatched junction bases: 3. The CDR3 reads CATSRDGTGHTDTQYF. For the CDR3, the DNA is TGTGCCACCAGCAGAGATGGGACAGGGCACACAGATACGCAGTATTTT.

The chain uses TRBV9 and TRBJ2-5; unclear D gene. The CDR3 is 13 amino acids. V lost 0 bases and J 5 bases, leaving 8 bases between the germline ends. CDR1 and CDR2 from the germline V gene are SGDLS and YYNGEE. The CDR3 spells CASSVEATETQYF. In DNA form, the CDR3 reads TGTGCCAGCAGCGTAGAAGCGACGGAGACCCAGTACTTC.

Notes on this clone: The sample has other DNA sequences that encode this CDR3 too. V and J are TRBV2 and TRBJ1-1; 8 nucleotides agree with TRBD1. The CDR3 has 13 residues. Germline assignment: CDR1 SNHLY and CDR2 FYNNEI. V trimming: 7 bases; J trimming: 5 bases; junction bases outside the gene matches: 6. This CDR3 reads CASNGQGRTEAFF. DNA for the CDR3: TGTGCCAGCAACGGACAGGGTAGGACTGAAGCTTTCTTT.

The V and J genes are TRBV4-1 and TRBJ2-7; 12 nucleotides match TRBD2. V shed 3 bases, J shed 0 bases, and the junction held 9 bases outside the gene matches. Germline lookup yields CDR1 MGHRA and CDR2 YSYEKL. CDR3 length: 18 residues. CDR3 DNA: TGCGCCAGCAGCCAGTATACTAGCGGGGGGACGAGCTCCTACGAGCAGTACTTC. This sequence encodes CASSQYTSGGTSSYEQYF.

The gene calls are TRBV11-3 and TRBJ2-7, with 8 bases aligning to TRBD1. The trim removed 5 bases at V and 0 bases at J, leaving 9 bases unmatched. Germline V gives CDR1 SGHNT, CDR2 YENEEA. This CDR3 has 16 amino acids. The CDR3 reads CASSKDRAELSYEQYF. CDR3 DNA sequence: TGTGCCAGCAGCAAGGACAGGGCCGAACTCTCCTACGAGCAGTACTTC.

The rearrangement joins TRBV6-5 to TRBJ1-1; 8 bases are a match to TRBD1. CDR3 length equals 15 residues. The trim removed 4 bases at V and 7 bases at J, leaving 11 bases unmatched. CDR1 and CDR2 from the germline V gene are MNHEY and SVGAGI. CDR3 amino acids: CASSSLRTGLLEAFF. The CDR3 DNA reads as TGTGCCAGCAGTTCTCTCAGGACAGGGTTGCTTGAAGCTTTCTTT.

This clone was detected once. The V and J genes are TRBV5-6 and TRBJ1-1, with 9 bases matching TRBD1. This CDR3 is built from 14 residues. Germline assignment: CDR1 SGHDT and CDR2 YYEEEE. V dropped 5 bases and J dropped 11; count of bases not matched to a gene: 13. In DNA form, the CDR3 reads TGTGCCAGCAGTCGGACAGGGGTTCAGGGTGGGGCTTTCTTT. This encodes CASSRTGVQGGAFF. Looking up the rest from reference TRBV5-6 and TRBJ1-1 gives the full variable domain: DAGVTQSPTHLIKTRGQQVTLRCSPKSGHDTVSWYQQALGQGPQFIFQYYEEEERQRGNFPDRFSGHQFPNYSSELNVNALLLGDSALYLCASSRTGVQGGAFFGQGTRLTVV.

The genes are TRBV7-3 and TRBJ2-2; 11 bases map to TRBD1. Trimming at V came to 1 base and at J to 3 bases, leaving 4 bases not matched to a gene. CDR3 size: 17 residues. The germline CDR1 and CDR2 sequences are SGHTA and FQGTGA. CDR3 in amino acids: CASSLIGQGAYTGELFF. CDR3 DNA: TGTGCCAGCAGCTTAATCGGACAGGGGGCATACACCGGGGAGCTGTTTTTT.

This clone was seen only a few times. The rearrangement uses TRBV5-4 and TRBJ2-7; 9 bases line up with TRBD1. J gave up 3 bases and V 2 bases, and 3 bases lay outside the gene matches. Germline CDR1 and CDR2: SGHNT and YYREEE (reference sequence). CDR3 length: 14 residues. Written as DNA, the CDR3 is TGTGCCAGCAGCTTCGGACAGGGGATCTACGAGCAGTACTTC. This codes for CASSFGQGIYEQYF.

The rearrangement joins TRBV6-5 to TRBJ1-1; D gene ambiguous. V lost 5 bases and J lost 2, with 12 bases in between. The CDR3 contains 14 residues. Germline loops: CDR1 MNHEY, CDR2 SVGAGI. CDR3 DNA sequence: TGTGCCAGCAGTGACCCGGGTTTAAACACTGAAGCTTTCTTT. It yields the protein CASSDPGLNTEAFF.

Here the CDR3 DNA reads TGTGCCAGCTCACAGAGACATACCAACACTGAAGCTTTCTTT. Translating it yields CASSQRHTNTEAFF. This chain connects TRBV18 to TRBJ1-1, with D hard to call. The germline V and J ends were trimmed by 4 bases and 2 bases, with 11 bases remaining between them. Looked up from germline, CDR1 is KGHSH and CDR2 is LQKENI. CDR3 length: 14 residues.

The CDR3 spells CAWRAQVGTEAFF. Here the CDR3 DNA reads TGTGCCTGGAGAGCTCAGGTTGGGACTGAAGCTTTCTTT. The rearrangement uses TRBV30 and TRBJ1-1, with unresolved D. Germline V lookup: CDR1 GTSNPN, CDR2 SVGIG (reference sequence). The CDR3 sequence is 13 residues long. The V and J ends lost 3 bases and 5 bases respectively, with 13 bases between them.

The chain has TRBV4-2 and TRBJ1-1, with unresolved D. The V end lost 4 bases, the J end lost 6 bases, and 27 bases lay between the germline ends. The CDR3 length is 18 residues. Per germline, CDR1 LGHNA and CDR2 YNFKEQ. CDR3 sequence reads: CASSPPHPGEGGKPEAFF. The CDR3 DNA reads TGTGCCAGCAGCCCGCCACACCCCGGGGAGGGCGGGAAGCCTGAAGCTTTCTTT.

The chain uses TRBV5-1 and TRBJ1-2; 7 nucleotides align to TRBD1. V lost 4 bases and J lost 5; bases outside the gene matches: 5. The CDR3 loop spans 13 amino acids. CDR1 SGHRS and CDR2 YFSETQ come from the germline V gene. The CDR3 sequence is CASSPDREYGYTF. In DNA form, the CDR3 reads TGCGCCAGCAGCCCCGACAGGGAGTATGGCTACACCTTC. Together with reference TRBV5-1 and TRBJ1-2, the CDR3 gives the full variable domain: KAGVTQTPRYLIKTRGQQVTLSCSPISGHRSVSWYQQTPGQGLQFLFEYFSETQRNKGNFPGRFSGRQFSNSRSEMNVSTLELGDSALYLCASSPDREYGYTFGSGTRLTVV.

V is TRBV2 and J is TRBJ1-2; 7 nucleotides match TRBD1. The CDR3 extends over 15 amino acids. V was pared by 1 base and J by 4 bases, with 6 bases of the junction left unmatched. Germline CDR1 and CDR2: SNHLY and FYNNEI. The CDR3: CASSEVGGIGYGYTF. CDR3 coding DNA: TGTGCCAGCAGTGAAGTAGGGGGCATCGGCTATGGCTACACCTTC.

This chain uses TRBV18 with TRBJ2-7; 10 nucleotides line up with TRBD1. The length of the CDR3 is 15 residues. Germline values: CDR1 KGHSH, CDR2 LQKENI. Trimming cost V 3 bases and J 2 bases; bases outside gene matches: 4. The CDR3 sequence is CASSPPGQGAYEQYF. CDR3 bases: TGTGCCAGCTCACCTCCCGGACAGGGGGCCTACGAGCAGTACTTC. The full variable domain, with the rest looked up from reference TRBV18 and TRBJ2-7, is NAGVMQNPRHLVRRRGQEARLRCSPMKGHSHVYWYRQLPEEGLKFMVYLQKENIIDESGMPKERFSAEFPKEGPSILRIQQVVRGDSAAYFCASSPPGQGAYEQYFGPGTRLTVT.

This clone turned up a few times. Other nucleotide sequences in the sample specify the same CDR3. The rearrangement links TRBV9 to TRBJ1-1; D is ambiguous. Germline V gene sequence: CDR1 SGDLS, CDR2 YYNGEE. This CDR3 region has 14 residues. The ends were cut back, 0 bases at V and 1 base at J, with 7 bases in the middle. CDR3 nucleotides: TGTGCCAGCAGCGTAGTGTCAGAGAACACTGAAGCTTTCTTT. This translates into CASSVVSENTEAFF. Drawing the rest from reference TRBV9 and TRBJ1-1, the complete variable domain is DSGVTQTPKHLITATGQRVTLRCSPRSGDLSVYWYQQSLDQGLQFLIQYYNGEERAKGNILERFSAQQFPDLHSELNLSSLELGDSALYFCASSVVSENTEAFFGQGTRLTVV.

This clone was seen a single time. The chain carries TRBV4-3 and TRBJ2-7; D gene ambiguous. The CDR3 totals 15 residues. Trimming pared 0 bases from V and 3 bases from J, leaving 12 bases between. The germline CDR1 and CDR2 sequences are LGHNA and YSLEER. The DNA of the CDR3 is TGCGCCAGCAGCCAAGATCTTGGCAGTCACTACGAGCAGTACTTC. Amino acid sequence: CASSQDLGSHYEQYF.

The chain joins TRBV18 to TRBJ2-5; D possibly corresponds to TRBD1 (6 bases). This CDR3 has 14 residues. Trimming took off 0 bases at V and 3 bases at J, with 8 bases between the two ends. Germline loops: CDR1 KGHSH, CDR2 LQKENI. The CDR3 nucleotides are TGTGCCAGCTCACCACCGACAGGAAAAGAGACCCAGTACTTC. Protein: CASSPPTGKETQYF.

The rearrangement joins TRBV19 to TRBJ1-1; D may be TRBD1 (5 bases). The V end was cut by 8 bases, the J end by 5 bases, with 15 bases between. The length of the CDR3 is 13 residues. Germline loops: CDR1 LNHDA, CDR2 SQIVND (reference sequence). CDR3 loop: CASGLGVFTEAFF. Here the CDR3 DNA reads TGTGCCAGTGGGCTAGGGGTTTTTACTGAAGCTTTCTTT.

The V call is TRBV5-4, the J call TRBJ1-1; D ambiguous. Germline V CDR1 and CDR2: SGHNT, YYREEE (reference sequence). The CDR3 consists of 14 residues. V was shortened by 4 bases and J by 2 bases, with 12 bases between the two germline ends. CDR3 DNA: TGTGCCAGCAGCCTACAGTCTGGAAACACTGAAGCTTTCTTT. Its protein product is CASSLQSGNTEAFF.

CDR3 sequence (DNA): TGTGCCAGCAGCCTCACTGCAGGGGTCAGCTACAATGAGCAGTTCTTC. Its translation is CASSLTAGVSYNEQFF. The chain uses TRBV14 and TRBJ2-1, with D possibly matching TRBD1 (6 bases). The CDR3 covers 16 residues. Germline CDR1 and CDR2: SGHDN and FVKESK. V was shortened by 4 bases and J by 3 bases, with 16 bases between the two germline ends.

This chain uses TRBV7-3 with TRBJ2-5; 7 bases are a match to TRBD2. Germline V gives CDR1 SGHTA, CDR2 FQGTGA. This CDR3 contains 19 residues. V shed 5 bases, J shed 4 bases, and the junction held 22 bases outside the gene matches. The CDR3 is CASSARLAGEDIFTETQYF. The CDR3 nucleotides are TGTGCCAGCAGCGCCCGACTTGCGGGGGAAGATATATTTACAGAGACCCAGTACTTC.